The present TCR beta chain was sequenced within a study of sequential checkpoint blockade in melanoma. Background on the study: Randomization was 1:1 between first-line nivolumab→ipilimumab and ipilimumab→nivolumab.

Profiling relied on immunoSEQ multiplex PCR, and the TCRdb table lists in-frame clones only, not all of them. Of around 34,000 clones in the sample, roughly 85% are singletons; the top ten hold approximately 18%. Treatment given: randomized to nivolumab then ipilimumab (arm A) or the reverse (arm B). Sorted cells were live CD3+CD8+, lacking CD19 and CD56, from PBMCs. The CDR3 has 15 amino acids. Germline CDR1 and CDR2: ENHRY and SYGVKD. The V and J ends lost 2 bases and 4 bases, in that order; junction bases with no gene match: 4. This clonotype was sampled from a human donor with melanoma. The chain recombines TRBV10-3 with TRBJ2-7; the match to TRBD1 covers 11 bases. The sequencing here drew on CD8+ T cells sorted from blood (inferred from file names), taken from a patient given nivolumab and ipilimumab in sequence. The CDR3 DNA follows: TGTGCCATCAGTGAGCTGGACAGGGGGCGTTACGAGCAGTACTTC. Its protein product is CAISELDRGRYEQYF.